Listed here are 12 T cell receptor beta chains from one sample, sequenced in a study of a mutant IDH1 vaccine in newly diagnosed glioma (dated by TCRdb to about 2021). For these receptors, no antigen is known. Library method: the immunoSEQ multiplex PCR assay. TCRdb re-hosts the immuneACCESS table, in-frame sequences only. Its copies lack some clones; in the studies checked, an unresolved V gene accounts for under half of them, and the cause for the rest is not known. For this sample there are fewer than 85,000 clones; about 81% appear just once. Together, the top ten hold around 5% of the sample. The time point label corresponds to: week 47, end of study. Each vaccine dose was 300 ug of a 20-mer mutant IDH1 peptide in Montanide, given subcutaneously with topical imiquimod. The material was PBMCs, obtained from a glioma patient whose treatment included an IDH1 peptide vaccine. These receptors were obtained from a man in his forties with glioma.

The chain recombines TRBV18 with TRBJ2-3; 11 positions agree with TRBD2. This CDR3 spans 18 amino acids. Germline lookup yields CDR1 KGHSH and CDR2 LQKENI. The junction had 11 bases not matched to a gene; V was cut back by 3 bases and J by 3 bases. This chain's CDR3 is CASSPNILAGAGTDTQYF. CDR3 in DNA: TGTGCCAGCTCACCGAATATACTAGCGGGAGCGGGGACAGATACGCAGTATTTT.

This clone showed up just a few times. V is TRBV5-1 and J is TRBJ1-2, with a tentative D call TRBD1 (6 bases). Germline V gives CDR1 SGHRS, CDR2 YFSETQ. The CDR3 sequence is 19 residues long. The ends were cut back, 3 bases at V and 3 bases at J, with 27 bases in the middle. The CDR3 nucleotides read TGCGCCAGCAGCTCTCCGTCGAGGGGGGTTCAAGGGACCCACTATGGCTACACCTTC. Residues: CASSSPSRGVQGTHYGYTF. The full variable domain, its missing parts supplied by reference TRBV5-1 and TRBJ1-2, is KAGVTQTPRYLIKTRGQQVTLSCSPISGHRSVSWYQQTPGQGLQFLFEYFSETQRNKGNFPGRFSGRQFSNSRSEMNVSTLELGDSALYLCASSSPSRGVQGTHYGYTFGSGTRLTVV.

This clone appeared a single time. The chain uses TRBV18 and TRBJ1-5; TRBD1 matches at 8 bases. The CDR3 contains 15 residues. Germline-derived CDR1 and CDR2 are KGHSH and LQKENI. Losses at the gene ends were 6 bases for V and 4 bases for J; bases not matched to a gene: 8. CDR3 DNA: TGTGCCAGCTCGCCATTGACAGGGGAGAATCAGCCCCAGCATTTT. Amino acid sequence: CASSPLTGENQPQHF.

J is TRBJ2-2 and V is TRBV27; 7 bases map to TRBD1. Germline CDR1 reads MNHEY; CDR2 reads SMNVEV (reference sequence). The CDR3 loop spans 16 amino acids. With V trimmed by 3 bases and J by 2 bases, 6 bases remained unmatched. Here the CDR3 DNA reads TGTGCCAGCAGTTTCATTTGGGACAGCAACACCGGGGAGCTGTTTTTT. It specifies CASSFIWDSNTGELFF.

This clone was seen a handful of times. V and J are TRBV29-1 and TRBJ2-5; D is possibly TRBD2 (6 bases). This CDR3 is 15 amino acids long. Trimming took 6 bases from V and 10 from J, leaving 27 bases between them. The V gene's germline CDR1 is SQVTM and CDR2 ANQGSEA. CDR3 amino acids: CSVDSSRGVVGFQYF. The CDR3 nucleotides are TGCAGCGTAGATTCTTCTCGCGGGGTCGTTGGGTTCCAGTACTTC.

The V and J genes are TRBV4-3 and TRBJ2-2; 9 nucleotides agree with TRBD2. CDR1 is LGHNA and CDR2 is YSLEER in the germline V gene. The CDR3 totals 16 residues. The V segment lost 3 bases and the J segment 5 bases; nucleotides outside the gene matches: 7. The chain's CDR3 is CASSQEAGGQTGELFF. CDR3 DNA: TGCGCCAGCAGCCAGGAAGCGGGGGGACAAACCGGGGAGCTGTTTTTT.

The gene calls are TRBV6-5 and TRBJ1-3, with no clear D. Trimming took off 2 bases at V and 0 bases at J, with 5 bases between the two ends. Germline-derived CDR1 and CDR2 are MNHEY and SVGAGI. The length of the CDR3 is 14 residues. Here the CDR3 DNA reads TGTGCCAGCAGTTACGCGAGCTCTGGAAACACCATATATTTT. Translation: CASSYASSGNTIYF.

The CDR3 DNA sequence: TGTGCCAGCAGCTTAGCACAGGGTTTTGGGACTAATGAAAAACTGTTTTTT. As protein: CASSLAQGFGTNEKLFF. The gene calls are TRBV7-2 and TRBJ1-4; D might be TRBD1 (6 bases). V lost 0 bases, J lost 2 bases, and 13 bases lay in between. Germline V CDR1 and CDR2: SGHTA, FQGNSA. The CDR3 contains 17 residues.

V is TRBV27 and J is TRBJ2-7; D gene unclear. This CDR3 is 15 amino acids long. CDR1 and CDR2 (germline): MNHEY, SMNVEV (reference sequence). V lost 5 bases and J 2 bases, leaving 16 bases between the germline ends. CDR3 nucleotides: TGTGCCAGCAGTACTGACCCGGGCGGCCCCTACGAGCAGTACTTC. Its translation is CASSTDPGGPYEQYF.

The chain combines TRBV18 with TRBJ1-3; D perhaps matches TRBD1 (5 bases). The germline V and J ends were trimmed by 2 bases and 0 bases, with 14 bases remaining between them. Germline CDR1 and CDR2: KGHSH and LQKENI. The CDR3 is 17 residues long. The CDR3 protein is CASSPWVRGLSGNTIYF. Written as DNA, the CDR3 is TGTGCCAGCTCACCATGGGTCCGGGGCCTCTCTGGAAACACCATATATTTT.

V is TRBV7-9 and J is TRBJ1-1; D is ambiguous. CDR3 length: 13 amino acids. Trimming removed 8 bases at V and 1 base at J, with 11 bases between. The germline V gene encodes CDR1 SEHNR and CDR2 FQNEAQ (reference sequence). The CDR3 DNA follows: TGTGCCAGCGTCCCCTTTCGGAACACTGAAGCTTTCTTT. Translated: CASVPFRNTEAFF.

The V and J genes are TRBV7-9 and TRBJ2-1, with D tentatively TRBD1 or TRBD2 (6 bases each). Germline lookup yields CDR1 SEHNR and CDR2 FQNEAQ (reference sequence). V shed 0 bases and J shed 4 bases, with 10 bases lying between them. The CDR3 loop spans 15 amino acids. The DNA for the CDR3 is TGTGCCAGCAGCTTAGCGGGGGGCTTTTACAATGAGCAGTTCTTC. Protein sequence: CASSLAGGFYNEQFF.